This T cell receptor (beta chain) was identified in a study of cytomegalovirus exposure and HLA in healthy donors. Study context: The roughly 110 validation repertoires were produced on the same platform as the approximately 670 repertoires of the first cohort. This was reported in a later analysis. The study, taken as a whole, reports: Subsequent analysis showed first-cohort TCR clusters tending to co-occur in 95 to 150 validation repertoires. Some public TCRs appeared in many individuals, while most sequences were rare.

Donors came from a validation cohort of approximately 110 subjects, distinct from the first 666-subject cohort. As concerns this clone: Its matching antigen is unknown.

Using immunoSEQ multiplex PCR, the repertoire was profiled, and TCRdb retains in-frame clones only, with some absent. The sample lists approximately 65,000 clones, about 89% seen once, with about 3% in the top ten. Trimming removed 5 bases from V and 6 bases from J; junction bases left unmatched: 3. Germline V gene data show CDR1 as SGHAT and CDR2 as FQNNGV. This CDR3 region has 13 residues. This sequence originates from a man between 18 and 35 years old in good health and CMV-seronegative. V is TRBV11-2 and J is TRBJ2-2; 7 positions match TRBD2. Input material: PBMCs. The CDR3 DNA follows: TGTGCCAGCAGCCACGGGGGGTCCGGGGAGCTGTTTTTT. It translates to CASSHGGSGELFF.